The sequence of this T cell receptor (beta chain) was determined in a study of Ad26.COV2.S vaccination and SARS-CoV-2 variants. The data were produced by immunoSEQ multiplex PCR, yet TCRdb's version contains in-frame clones alone and is incomplete. The data contain about 450,000 clones, 75% to 90% of them singletons. Treatment meaning: some 20 received Ad26.COV2.S at low or high dose, single or two shots; about 5 received placebo; per-sample allocation not given. Specimens were obtained on day 63 following the first vaccine or placebo injection. This CDR3 spans 12 amino acids. Germline-derived CDR1 and CDR2 are SNHLY and FYNNEI. On this clone: The junction does not match germline at one end; this may be a read error.

The material sequenced was peripheral blood, taken in a trial of Ad26.COV2.S vaccine versus placebo. The clonotype comes from a person aged 18-60 years who received the Ad26.COV2.S COVID-19 vaccine or a placebo. The chain employs TRBV2 and TRBJ2-7, with 9 bases aligning to TRBD1. Here the CDR3 DNA reads TGTGCCAGCTACAGGCCCGGACAGGGGCCCAACTTC. Its protein is CASYRPGQGPNF.